Shown below are 31 T cell receptor beta chains from a single sample sequenced in a study of blood T cell repertoires in COVID-19. Sequencing used immunoSEQ multiplex PCR; TCRdb keeps in-frame clones, though not all of them. The data contain over 40,000 clones, almost 85% of them singletons. Sample: peripheral blood. These receptors originate from a human donor in a cohort sampled during active COVID-19.

The chain carries TRBV9 and TRBJ2-1; the match to TRBD2 covers 9 bases. The CDR3 totals 15 residues. The ends lost 1 base at V and 9 bases at J; junction bases unmatched: 8. Per germline, CDR1 SGDLS and CDR2 YYNGEE. CDR3 loop: CASSVTGGRVGEQFF. The CDR3 nucleotides are TGTGCCAGCAGCGTAACTGGCGGGAGGGTCGGTGAGCAGTTCTTC. Full variable domain (missing parts from reference TRBV9 and TRBJ2-1): DSGVTQTPKHLITATGQRVTLRCSPRSGDLSVYWYQQSLDQGLQFLIQYYNGEERAKGNILERFSAQQFPDLHSELNLSSLELGDSALYFCASSVTGGRVGEQFFGPGTRLTVL.

The chain employs TRBV7-6 and TRBJ2-1, with 8 bases that match TRBD2. V was clipped by 4 bases and J by 0 bases; unmatched bases: 2. Germline V gene sequence: CDR1 SGHVS, CDR2 FNYEAQ. The CDR3 spans 15 residues. CDR3 protein: CASSSGGGSYNEQFF. The CDR3 nucleotides read TGTGCCAGCAGCTCCGGGGGGGGCTCCTACAATGAGCAGTTCTTC.

This clone was found a few times. The V call is TRBV5-1, the J call TRBJ1-4; 9 bases match TRBD1. The length of the CDR3 is 17 residues. V gave up 5 bases and J gave up 0 bases; unmatched junction bases: 8. Germline V CDR1 and CDR2: SGHRS, YFSETQ. The CDR3 region has the DNA TGCGCCAGCAGGAGGGACAGGGCGTCCGCAACTAATGAAAAACTGTTTTTT. Its protein product is CASRRDRASATNEKLFF.

A single count supports this clone. The chain is built from TRBV28 and TRBJ2-6; TRBD2 aligns across 9 bases. Per germline, CDR1 MDHEN and CDR2 SYDVKM. The V segment lost 8 bases and the J segment 3 bases; nucleotides outside the gene matches: 11. The length of the CDR3 is 17 residues. The CDR3 here is CASARGGRAGGANVLTF. The CDR3 DNA reads as TGTGCCAGCGCTCGGGGCGGGAGGGCCGGTGGGGCCAACGTCCTGACTTTC.

This clone was observed once. The V and J genes are TRBV14 and TRBJ1-4; the D gene is possibly TRBD1 (6 bases). This CDR3 has 15 residues. CDR1 and CDR2 (germline): SGHDN, FVKESK. V was trimmed by 4 bases and J by 5 bases, leaving 14 bases between them. CDR3 DNA sequence: TGTGCCAGCAGCCTTCTGGACAGCCCGAATGAAAAACTGTTTTTT. This translates into CASSLLDSPNEKLFF.

This clone was found once. This chain joins TRBV18 and TRBJ2-7; 8 nucleotides agree with TRBD1. This CDR3 has 15 amino acids. The V gene end was trimmed by 4 bases and the J gene end by 0 bases; junction bases not matched to a gene: 5. In germline, CDR1 is KGHSH, CDR2 LQKENI. This CDR3 is CASSLDRGGSYEQYF. The CDR3 DNA reads TGTGCCAGCTCACTTGACAGGGGAGGCTCCTACGAGCAGTACTTC. The full variable domain, with the rest looked up from reference TRBV18 and TRBJ2-7, is NAGVMQNPRHLVRRRGQEARLRCSPMKGHSHVYWYRQLPEEGLKFMVYLQKENIIDESGMPKERFSAEFPKEGPSILRIQQVVRGDSAAYFCASSLDRGGSYEQYFGPGTRLTVT.

The genes are TRBV4-1 and TRBJ2-7; weak D call: TRBD2 (6 bases). V dropped 0 bases and J dropped 4 bases, with 10 bases sitting between them. This CDR3 spans 14 amino acids. CDR1 is MGHRA, CDR2 YSYEKL, per germline. Written as DNA, the CDR3 is TGCGCCAGCAGCCAAGAATTCGCGGGGTACGAGCAGTACTTC. This sequence encodes CASSQEFAGYEQYF.

The V and J genes are TRBV28 and TRBJ2-5; 8 positions match TRBD1. There are 14 residues in the CDR3. Germline V gives CDR1 MDHEN, CDR2 SYDVKM. Trimming took 2 bases from V and 5 from J; bases not matched to a gene: 4. CDR3 bases: TGTGCCAGCAGTTTACAGGGGGCAGGCGAGACCCAGTACTTC. It codes for CASSLQGAGETQYF.

The chain recombines TRBV21-1 with TRBJ2-7; the DNA was not used to check the table's D call, TRBD2. TRBV21-1 is a pseudogene locus. CDR3 length equals 17 residues. The CDR3, as DNA: TGTGCCAGCAGCAAAGAAGCAACTAGCGGGGGCTCCTACGAGCAGTACTTC. Amino acid sequence: CASSKEATSGGSYEQYF.

The rearrangement links TRBV18 to TRBJ1-1, with D possibly being TRBD1 (6 bases). V lost 3 bases and J lost 5, with 13 bases in between. Per germline, CDR1 KGHSH and CDR2 LQKENI. CDR3 length equals 14 residues. The CDR3 nucleotides are TGTGCCAGCTCACCTACGACAGGCCAGACTGAAGCTTTCTTT. Protein: CASSPTTGQTEAFF.

The V and J genes are TRBV19 and TRBJ1-3, with D tentatively TRBD1 (5 bases). The CDR3 totals 12 residues. CDR1 LNHDA and CDR2 SQIVND come from the germline V gene (reference sequence). V lost 8 bases and J 4 bases, leaving 9 bases between the germline ends. CDR3 region: CASSTVGNTIYF. CDR3 in DNA: TGTGCCAGTTCGACAGTCGGAAACACCATATATTTT.

This clone was seen only a few times. This rearrangement joins TRBV5-1 to TRBJ1-5; D uncertain. Trimming removed 4 bases at V and 5 bases at J, with 10 bases between. This CDR3 contains 13 residues. Germline CDR1 is SGHRS and CDR2 is YFSETQ. The CDR3: CASSPIPDQPQHF. CDR3 nucleotide sequence: TGCGCCAGCAGCCCTATCCCTGATCAGCCCCAGCATTTT.

The chain uses TRBV29-1 and TRBJ2-7; TRBD1 matches at 7 bases. From germline, CDR1 is SQVTM and CDR2 ANQGSEA. CDR3 length equals 15 residues. V dropped 0 bases and J dropped 2; count of bases not matched to a gene: 7. CDR3: CSVEDGTENTYEQYF. The CDR3 region has the DNA TGCAGCGTTGAAGATGGGACAGAAAACACCTACGAGCAGTACTTC.

The V gene is TRBV4-1, the J gene TRBJ2-7; TRBD2 might be the D (7 bases). The CDR3 runs 17 residues. Deletions cut 1 base from V and 0 bases from J, with 16 bases between. The germline CDR1 and CDR2 sequences are MGHRA and YSYEKL. In DNA, the CDR3 is TGCGCCAGCAGCCAAGGCCTCGGGGGGCCCAGCTCCTACGAGCAGTACTTC. Protein sequence: CASSQGLGGPSSYEQYF.

The V gene is TRBV19, the J gene TRBJ1-5, with D possibly matching TRBD1 (6 bases). Germline V gene sequence: CDR1 LNHDA, CDR2 SQIVND (reference sequence). The ends were cut back, 4 bases at V and 4 bases at J, with 11 bases in the middle. This CDR3 is 14 amino acids long. CDR3 loop: CASSSRGLNQPQHF. CDR3 bases: TGTGCCAGTAGTAGCAGGGGATTAAATCAGCCCCAGCATTTT.

This clone has just one count. V gene TRBV5-1 combines with J gene TRBJ1-1, with D uncertain. Germline assignment: CDR1 SGHRS and CDR2 YFSETQ. The CDR3 consists of 15 residues. The V end was cut by 4 bases, the J end by 8 bases, with 21 bases between. The CDR3 spells CASSDDGSSIGEAFF. The CDR3 DNA reads TGCGCCAGCAGCGATGACGGGTCTTCAATTGGGGAAGCTTTCTTT.

The rearrangement joins TRBV10-1 to TRBJ2-2; TRBD1 is a possible D gene (5 bases). Germline loops: CDR1 WNHNN, CDR2 SYGVQD (reference sequence). This CDR3 is built from 17 residues. Deletions cut 0 bases from V and 4 bases from J, with 15 bases between. This CDR3 is CASSESGHATRTGELFF. Here the CDR3 DNA reads TGCGCCAGCAGTGAGTCGGGGCACGCCACACGCACCGGGGAGCTGTTTTTT.

The rearrangement uses TRBV5-1 and TRBJ2-2; 7 nucleotides line up with TRBD2. Germline V gives CDR1 SGHRS, CDR2 YFSETQ. The CDR3 length is 15 residues. V shed 6 bases and J 4 bases; nucleotides not matched to a gene: 9. The CDR3 loop is CASNRAGDPTGELFF. In DNA form, the CDR3 reads TGCGCCAGCAATCGGGCGGGGGACCCCACCGGGGAGCTGTTTTTT.

This chain connects TRBV18 to TRBJ2-3; a weak D match, TRBD2 (6 bases). Trimming took 6 bases from V and 2 from J, leaving 15 bases between them. In germline, CDR1 is KGHSH, CDR2 LQKENI. The CDR3 length is 15 residues. The CDR3 DNA follows: TGTGCCAGCTCCCGGCCGGGGGTGACCACAGATACGCAGTATTTT. Its protein is CASSRPGVTTDTQYF.

The J gene is TRBJ2-7, the V gene TRBV3-1 (or the pseudogene TRBV3-2); 12 positions match TRBD2. Germline CDR1 reads LGHDT; CDR2 reads YNNKEL (reference sequence). The V and J ends lost 1 base and 0 bases, in that order; junction bases with no gene match: 4. The CDR3 runs 17 residues. The CDR3 sequence is CASSQVGLAGSSYEQYF. CDR3 in DNA: TGTGCCAGCAGCCAAGTCGGACTAGCGGGGAGCTCCTACGAGCAGTACTTC.

V usage is TRBV6-5 and J usage is TRBJ1-2; possible D gene TRBD1, 5 bases. V was cut by 7 bases and J by 7 bases, with 16 bases left in between. Germline V gives CDR1 MNHEY, CDR2 SVGAGI. The CDR3 has 13 residues. The CDR3, as DNA: TGTGCCAGCACCGACAAGGGGAACCGTGGCTACACCTTC. This codes for CASTDKGNRGYTF.

The chain recombines TRBV19 with TRBJ2-3; D gene uncertain. Looked up from germline, CDR1 is LNHDA and CDR2 is SQIVND (reference sequence). This CDR3 spans 13 amino acids. The V gene lost 6 bases and the J gene lost 3 bases, with 10 bases spanning the gap. The chain's CDR3 is CASSRPGTDTQYF. In nucleotides, the CDR3 is TGTGCCAGTAGCCGGCCAGGAACAGATACGCAGTATTTT.

The V and J genes are TRBV10-3 and TRBJ1-1, with unresolved D. This CDR3 has 14 amino acids. Trimming took off 0 bases at V and 1 base at J, with 6 bases between the two ends. Germline V lookup: CDR1 ENHRY, CDR2 SYGVKD. For the CDR3, the DNA is TGTGCCATCAGTGAGTCGGGCACGAACACTGAAGCTTTCTTT. Protein product: CAISESGTNTEAFF.

This clone appeared once. The chain couples TRBV6-5 to TRBJ1-2, with D possibly being TRBD1 (6 bases). V was pared by 10 bases and J by 7 bases, with 13 bases between. The germline CDR1 and CDR2 sequences are MNHEY and SVGAGI. The CDR3 is 11 residues long. DNA of the CDR3: TGTGCCACGAGAAGGGGGTCTGGCTACACCTTC. The encoded protein is CATRRGSGYTF.

The chain employs TRBV19 and TRBJ2-5, with D possibly being TRBD2 (6 bases). This CDR3 has 15 residues. Germline CDR1 and CDR2: LNHDA and SQIVND (reference sequence). The V end lost 4 bases, the J end lost 4 bases, and 16 bases lay between the germline ends. The CDR3 nucleotides are TGTGCCAGTAGTAACTGGGACTCCGGGGCAGAGACCCAGTACTTC. It is translated as CASSNWDSGAETQYF.

The chain couples TRBV9 to TRBJ2-3; 11 nucleotides line up with TRBD2. Germline CDR1 is SGDLS and CDR2 is YYNGEE. The CDR3 extends over 16 amino acids. The V gene end was trimmed by 3 bases and the J gene end by 1 base; junction bases not matched to a gene: 4. CDR3: CASSGPSGGRTDTQYF. DNA for the CDR3: TGTGCCAGCAGCGGCCCTAGCGGGGGGCGCACAGATACGCAGTATTTT.

The rearrangement joins TRBV30 to TRBJ2-1; TRBD2 matches at 12 bases. CDR1 is GTSNPN, CDR2 SVGIG, per germline (reference sequence). Germline trimming cut 3 bases from V and 9 bases from J; bases unmatched to any gene: 9. The CDR3 has 15 amino acids. CDR3 in amino acids: CAWRLAGGGRVEQFF. The CDR3 coding sequence is TGTGCCTGGAGACTAGCGGGAGGAGGACGGGTTGAGCAGTTCTTC.

The gene calls are TRBV7-2 and TRBJ2-2; 15 bases are shared with TRBD2. This CDR3 has 16 amino acids. Germline CDR1 and CDR2: SGHTA and FQGNSA. With V trimmed by 4 bases and J by 4 bases, 1 base remained unmatched. CDR3 protein: CASSSGLAGGTGELFF. In nucleotides, the CDR3 is TGTGCCAGCAGCTCGGGACTAGCGGGGGGCACCGGGGAGCTGTTTTTT.

This sequence joins TRBV6-6 and TRBJ1-1; D may be TRBD1 (5 bases). The CDR3 has 14 amino acids. Deletions cut 1 base from V and 6 bases from J, with 12 bases between. The germline V gene has CDR1 MNHNY and CDR2 SVGAGI (reference sequence). CDR3 in DNA: TGTGCCAGCAGTTACTTCAGGGTATGGCCTGAAGCTTTCTTT. It specifies CASSYFRVWPEAFF.

The chain uses TRBV6-5 and TRBJ1-4, with TRBD1 as a possible D gene (6 bases). CDR3 length: 14 residues. Trimming removed 6 bases at V and 2 bases at J, with 10 bases between. Germline V gives CDR1 MNHEY, CDR2 SVGAGI. The CDR3 coding sequence is TGTGCCAGCAGCCGCACAGGGACTAATGAAAAACTGTTTTTT. Amino acid sequence: CASSRTGTNEKLFF.

The gene calls are TRBV30 and TRBJ2-7; 7 bases match TRBD1. The CDR3 extends over 14 amino acids. J lost 6 bases, V lost 2 bases, and 10 bases had no gene match. CDR1 and CDR2 (germline): GTSNPN, SVGIG (reference sequence). In DNA form, the CDR3 reads TGTGCCTGGAGTCGACGGGACAGATTGGGCGAGCAGTACTTC. This sequence encodes CAWSRRDRLGEQYF.